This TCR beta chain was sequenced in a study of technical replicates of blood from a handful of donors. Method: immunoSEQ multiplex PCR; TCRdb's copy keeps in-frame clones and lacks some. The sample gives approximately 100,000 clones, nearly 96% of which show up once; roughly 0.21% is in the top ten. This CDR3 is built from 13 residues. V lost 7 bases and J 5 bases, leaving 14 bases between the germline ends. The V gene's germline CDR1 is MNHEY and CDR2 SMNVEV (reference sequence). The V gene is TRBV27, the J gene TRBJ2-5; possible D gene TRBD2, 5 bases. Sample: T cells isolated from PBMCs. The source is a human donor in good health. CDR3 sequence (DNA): TGTGCCAGCAAGGGAATAGGACTCGAGACCCAGTACTTC. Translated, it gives CASKGIGLETQYF.